This TCR beta chain derives from a study of Ad26.COV2.S vaccination and SARS-CoV-2 variants. Trimming left V 3 bases short and J 3 bases short, with 12 bases between. Germline CDR1 and CDR2: KGHSH and LQKENI. CDR3 length: 15 amino acids. Libraries were prepared by immunoSEQ multiplex PCR; TCRdb keeps only in-frame clonotypes and omits some of them. The sample lists more than 250,000 clones, over 75% seen once, with roughly 3.5% in the top ten. The sample's treatment: some 20 received Ad26.COV2.S at low or high dose, single or two shots; roughly five received placebo; per-sample allocation not given. Sampling took place 63 days after the first vaccine or placebo injection.

The sequencing here drew on peripheral blood, taken in a trial of Ad26.COV2.S vaccine versus placebo. This TCR came from a person aged 18-60 years who received the Ad26.COV2.S COVID-19 vaccine or a placebo. V usage is TRBV18 and J usage is TRBJ1-5; D remains unclear. CDR3 protein: CASSPSSLSNQPQHF. The CDR3 DNA follows: TGTGCCAGCTCACCGAGTTCCTTATCCAATCAGCCCCAGCATTTT.